The text below deals with one T cell receptor beta chain. Trimming took off 8 bases at V and 4 bases at J, with 18 bases between the two ends. The CDR3 runs to 14 residues. Germline lookup yields CDR1 SQVTM and CDR2 ANQGSEA. This record comes from a study of control samples from healthy donors and cancer patients. Measured with immunoSEQ multiplex PCR; TCRdb has only the in-frame clones, and not every one. The repertoire holds 100,000 or so clones, with about 80% as singletons. Sequencing was carried out using blood. The chain is built from TRBV29-1 and TRBJ2-1; D is possibly TRBD1 or TRBD2 (6 bases each). The sequence was obtained from a woman in her 30s in good health. The CDR3: CSSGGAGVYNEQFF. CDR3 nucleotide sequence: TGCAGCTCCGGAGGGGCAGGGGTGTACAATGAGCAGTTCTTC.